These 15 T cell receptor beta chains share one sample of origin, sequenced in a study of blood T cell repertoires in COVID-19. Measured with immunoSEQ multiplex PCR; TCRdb has only the in-frame clones, and not every one. The table includes more than 200,000 clones, approximately 86% detected once. Sequenced: peripheral blood. The receptors stem from a woman of 80 years or more with active or convalescent COVID-19.

This clone was detected a few times. This rearrangement joins TRBV6-1 to TRBJ2-1; 11 bases agree with TRBD2. The V gene's germline CDR1 is MNHNS and CDR2 SASEGT. The trim removed 4 bases at V and 8 bases at J, leaving 10 bases unmatched. There are 16 residues in the CDR3. The CDR3 loop is CASSGGSGRAEYEQFF. The CDR3 bases are TGTGCCAGCAGTGGGGGTAGCGGGAGGGCCGAGTATGAGCAGTTCTTC.

This clone has more than one count but fewer than ten. J is TRBJ1-2 and V is TRBV2, with TRBD1 matching over 7 bases. The CDR3 is 13 residues long. The trim removed 4 bases at V and 4 bases at J, leaving 3 bases unmatched. Germline V CDR1 and CDR2: SNHLY, FYNNEI. The CDR3 region is CASSADRSYGYTF. For the CDR3, the DNA is TGTGCCAGCAGTGCGGACAGGAGCTATGGCTACACCTTC.

The genes are TRBV5-1 and TRBJ2-1, with TRBD1 identical over 8 bases. Germline CDR1 and CDR2: SGHRS and YFSETQ. V gave up 4 bases and J gave up 2 bases; unmatched junction bases: 8. This CDR3 region has 16 residues. Written as DNA, the CDR3 is TGCGCCAGCAGCCTCCCCCCAGGGGGCCCCTACAATGAGCAGTTCTTC. It is translated as CASSLPPGGPYNEQFF.

This rearrangement joins TRBV18 to TRBJ1-6; D call uncertain. This CDR3 spans 14 amino acids. Germline loops: CDR1 KGHSH, CDR2 LQKENI. Trimming took 2 bases from V and 10 from J, leaving 12 bases between them. CDR3 loop: CASSPETGNSPLHF. DNA for the CDR3: TGTGCCAGCTCACCAGAGACCGGGAACTCACCCCTCCACTTT.

The chain couples TRBV7-8 to TRBJ2-7; possible D gene TRBD1, 5 bases. From germline, CDR1 is SGHVS and CDR2 FQNEAQ. The CDR3 has 14 amino acids. The V gene lost 3 bases and the J gene lost 6 bases, with 15 bases spanning the gap. CDR3 sequence: CASSFGPGQFEQYF. The DNA of the CDR3 is TGTGCCAGCAGCTTTGGGCCAGGGCAGTTCGAGCAGTACTTC.

This clone was observed once. The chain has TRBV5-5 and TRBJ1-2; unclear D gene. CDR3 size: 15 residues. Germline CDR1 is SGHKS and CDR2 is YYEKEE (reference sequence). Between the trimmed V and J ends, which lost 4 bases and 0 bases, there was a span of 13 bases. For the CDR3, the DNA is TGTGCCAGCAGCCTCCAGGCCAGAACTAACTATGGCTACACCTTC. Amino acid sequence: CASSLQARTNYGYTF.

This chain uses TRBV4-2 with TRBJ2-3; a weak D match, TRBD2 (7 bases). The CDR3 is 17 amino acids. Trimming cost V 4 bases and J 0 bases, with 17 bases left between them. From germline, CDR1 is LGHNA and CDR2 YNFKEQ. In nucleotides, the CDR3 is TGTGCCAGCAGCCCCGAACGGGGGGCGACTAGCACAGATACGCAGTATTTT. The encoded protein is CASSPERGATSTDTQYF.

The CDR3 spells CATSDTSGSSYNEQFF. As DNA, the CDR3 is TGTGCCACCAGTGACACTAGCGGGAGCTCCTACAATGAGCAGTTCTTC. This rearrangement joins TRBV24-1 to TRBJ2-1; 11 bases align to TRBD2. The CDR3 loop spans 16 amino acids. The V segment lost 4 bases and the J segment 0 bases; nucleotides outside the gene matches: 1. Germline loops: CDR1 KGHDR, CDR2 SFDVKD.

This clone appeared a few times. The chain combines TRBV29-1 with TRBJ1-4, with D tentatively TRBD1 (5 bases). Germline V lookup: CDR1 SQVTM, CDR2 ANQGSEA. Trimming shortened V by 3 bases and J by 7 bases, and 15 bases separated the two germline ends. CDR3 length: 14 residues. CDR3 loop: CSVEGGTSGEKLFF. In DNA, the CDR3 is TGCAGCGTTGAGGGAGGGACGTCTGGTGAAAAACTGTTTTTT.

This sequence joins TRBV28 and TRBJ2-5; maybe TRBD1 (5 bases). CDR1 and CDR2 from the germline V gene are MDHEN and SYDVKM. V gave up 2 bases and J gave up 4 bases, with 11 bases separating them. This CDR3 is built from 14 residues. The CDR3 loop is CASSLRQRGETQYF. The CDR3 DNA reads TGTGCCAGCAGTTTAAGACAAAGGGGAGAGACCCAGTACTTC.

V usage is TRBV19 and J usage is TRBJ2-3; D gene ambiguous. This CDR3 contains 13 residues. Germline assignment: CDR1 LNHDA and CDR2 SQIVND (reference sequence). This chain's CDR3 is CASLGYSADTQYF. In nucleotides, the CDR3 is TGTGCGTCTTTGGGCTATAGTGCAGATACGCAGTATTTT.

The chain employs TRBV19 and TRBJ2-5, with D hard to call. CDR3 length: 15 amino acids. Trimming removed 3 bases at V and 0 bases at J, with 11 bases between. Germline V lookup: CDR1 LNHDA, CDR2 SQIVND (reference sequence). The CDR3 region has the DNA TGTGCCAGTAGTATGACGACGGAGTACCAAGAGACCCAGTACTTC. It yields the protein CASSMTTEYQETQYF.

V and J are TRBV6-5 and TRBJ2-5; 9 nucleotides align to TRBD2. Per the germline V gene, CDR1 is MNHEY and CDR2 is SVGAGI. The CDR3 sequence is 16 residues long. V lost 0 bases to trimming and J lost 8 bases; unmatched junction nucleotides: 10. CDR3 nucleotides: TGTGCCAGCAGTTACTCGCCAGCGGGAGGCACTTACACCCAGTACTTC. Protein: CASSYSPAGGTYTQYF.

This chain joins TRBV2 and TRBJ1-1; D is uncertain. With 9 bases removed from V and 6 bases from J, the gap between germline ends came to 26 bases. Germline V lookup: CDR1 SNHLY, CDR2 FYNNEI. The CDR3 runs 16 residues. As DNA, the CDR3 is TGTGCCAGAAGACGGGCGCCCGAGGCGGCTAGCCCTGAAGCTTTCTTT. Translated, it gives CARRRAPEAASPEAFF.

This chain joins TRBV19 and TRBJ2-7; 11 bases fit TRBD1. V was clipped by 7 bases and J by 3 bases; unmatched bases: 2. This CDR3 spans 13 amino acids. The V gene's germline CDR1 is LNHDA and CDR2 SQIVND (reference sequence). CDR3 nucleotides: TGTGCCAGTACCGGGACAGGGGGCTACGAGCAGTACTTC. It codes for CASTGTGGYEQYF.